This T cell receptor (beta chain) was identified during a study of T-cell memory formation after mild COVID-19 (dated by TCRdb to the early 2020s). Describing the broader study: Most TCR sequence clusters were specific to one of the two donors. In a couple of donors, T-cell clones that expanded and contracted after mild COVID-19 were tracked by sequencing TCRalpha and TCRbeta repertoires over time. The cohort comprised two young, previously healthy adult volunteers, one female and one male.

Worth noting for this clonotype: It has no known antigen specificity. No quality values exist for individual bases; no much larger clone is one base distant.

Study-level results and caveats: SARS-CoV-2 specificity was not confirmed for the second-wave clones peaking on day 37. The detection of some responding clones in pre-infection memory suggests that pre-existing cross-reactive memory T cells joined the SARS-CoV-2 response. Only a couple of mild cases were covered by the study, and larger cohorts that include severe cases with pre-infection samples were considered necessary. Contracting CD4+ clones appeared mostly in the CM and EM memory subsets, whereas CD8+ clones were enriched in EMRA. Balanced CD4/CD8 phenotypes were observed for clones contracting from day 15 to 85, whereas a bias towards CD4+ was observed for a second wave of clones expanding from day 15 to 37.

Ficoll-Paque density gradient centrifugation was used to isolate PBMCs. These reads were obtained on an Illumina NovaSeq 6000. TCRalpha and TCRbeta cDNA libraries were constructed by 5'RACE with constant-segment primers, with sample barcodes and unique molecular identifiers being introduced. Trizol reagent was used to extract RNA from every sample. Library amplification was performed in two PCR steps, and a second sample barcode and Illumina TruSeq adapters were introduced in the second step. Sequencing of libraries was performed on an Illumina NovaSeq with 2 x 150 bp paired-end reads. Per the original workflow: The reads were demultiplexed and collapsed into UMI-guided consensus sequences using migec v1.2.7. Using mixcr v2.1.11, UMI consensuses were aligned to TRA and TRB V and J templates and then assembled into clonotypes. Clonotypes were classified as expanded or contracted when called significant by both edgeR and NoisET, with noise models trained on biological replicates. For edgeR calls, the thresholds were a false discovery rate-adjusted p below 0.01 and a log2 fold-change of 1. As an exploratory analysis of dynamics, max-normalized trajectories of the 1000 most abundant clonotypes were examined by PCA with hierarchical clustering. Separately sequenced CD4+ and CD8+ repertoires were used to assign a CD4 or CD8 phenotype to each responding clone. TCRdb cleaned the public reads at Q25 with fastp, built clones with MiXCR and kept in-frame beta chains. Each CDR3 protein appears once, grouped with its most common genes and DNA. In this record, the V and J calls reflect TCRdb's handling and not the investigators' own analysis. Here the sample has about 320,000 distinct CDR3 sequences; 14% occur a single time. The ten largest clones take up 21% of the sample.

Sequencing was carried out using PBMCs or a T cell subset sorted from them (not recorded which). The TCR comes from a man younger than 35 who had mild COVID-19 (a few samples of this study predate the infection). The sample titles of this study are shuffled in the database, so cell type and time point are left out; the donor was told from shared clones.

This receptor carries the CDR3 CASSPGTSGANEQFF. The sequenced DNA: TGTGCCAGCAGCCCCGGGACTAGCGGGGCTAATGAGCAGTTCTTC. The V and J genes are TRBV2 and TRBJ2-1; TRBD2 aligns with 13 central bases. Inclusive of the bounding cysteine and phenylalanine, the CDR3 is 15 residues long. This entry keeps only the CDR3 DNA: 45 bases, framed from base 1. For this chain, trimming is 6 bases at the V end and 7 bases at the J end, and the number of junction bases without a gene match is 6. Looking up the germline V gene yields CDR1 SNHLY and CDR2 FYNNEI.